The 20 T cell receptor beta chains listed next were all sequenced from one sample in a study of blood T cell repertoires in COVID-19 (dated by TCRdb to about 2020). Receptor amplification or capture employed the immunoSEQ multiplex PCR assay. What TCRdb holds here is the immuneACCESS table cut down to in-frame rearrangements. Part of the clones is not present; checked against another copy, under half of the missing clones reflect an unresolved V gene, and the others are unexplained. The sample has almost 200,000 clones on record, about 90% of them singletons. The top ten hold approximately 8.2% of the sample. The sequenced material came from PBMCs or T cells enriched from blood (not recorded which). The receptors were gathered from a woman younger than 30 who had recovered from COVID-19.

The chain couples TRBV3-1 (or the pseudogene TRBV3-2) to TRBJ2-3; TRBD2 matches 9 bases. The J segment lost 8 bases and the V segment lost 3 bases, leaving 12 bases of the junction unmatched. Germline CDR1 is LGHDT and CDR2 is YNNKEL (reference sequence). The CDR3 length is 16 residues. This CDR3 reads CASSHPPAGGHGTQYF. The CDR3 DNA reads TGTGCCAGCAGCCACCCCCCGGCGGGGGGGCATGGTACGCAGTATTTT.

This rearrangement joins TRBV5-8 to TRBJ1-5; 7 bases align to TRBD1. Germline V gene lookup returns CDR1 SGHTS and CDR2 YDEGEE. V was clipped by 4 bases and J by 4 bases; unmatched bases: 8. The CDR3 is 15 amino acids. CDR3 in amino acids: CASSQMTGRNQPQHF. CDR3 bases: TGTGCCAGCAGCCAGATGACAGGGCGGAATCAGCCCCAGCATTTT.

J is TRBJ2-2 and V is TRBV12-3 or TRBV12-4, with a weak D call TRBD1 (5 bases). Trimming cost V 11 bases and J 8 bases, with 15 bases left between them. This CDR3 is built from 12 residues. The CDR3 here is CALARGPGELFF. CDR3 nucleotide sequence: TGTGCCCTCGCTAGGGGCCCTGGGGAGCTGTTTTTT.

The J gene is TRBJ1-1, the V gene TRBV5-1, with D tentatively TRBD1 (5 bases). Germline V gives CDR1 SGHRS, CDR2 YFSETQ. Trimming stripped 4 bases from V and 3 bases from J, with 10 bases between. The CDR3 covers 13 residues. DNA of the CDR3: TGCGCCAGCAGCCTGGACACGTACACTGAAGCTTTCTTT. Its translation is CASSLDTYTEAFF.

The chain has TRBV18 and TRBJ1-1; 7 nucleotides align to TRBD1. J lost 3 bases, V lost 3 bases, and 4 bases had no gene match. This CDR3 region has 14 residues. The germline gives CDR1 KGHSH, CDR2 LQKENI. CDR3 protein: CASSPTGMDTEAFF. The DNA of the CDR3 is TGTGCCAGCTCACCGACAGGGATGGACACTGAAGCTTTCTTT.

V usage is TRBV30 and J usage is TRBJ2-7; 12 bases agree with TRBD2. Germline V gene data show CDR1 as GTSNPN and CDR2 as SVGIG (reference sequence). The CDR3 spans 15 residues. Germline trimming cut 0 bases from V and 5 bases from J; bases unmatched to any gene: 5. CDR3 sequence reads: CAWSVWTSGANEQYF. CDR3 sequence (DNA): TGTGCCTGGAGTGTATGGACTAGCGGGGCTAACGAGCAGTACTTC. The whole variable domain, filled in from reference TRBV30 and TRBJ2-7, reads SQTIHQWPATLVQPVGSPLSLECTVEGTSNPNLYWYRQAAGRGLQLLFYSVGIGQISSEVPQNLSASRPQDRQFILSSKKLLLSDSGFYLCAWSVWTSGANEQYFGPGTRLTVT.

The gene calls are TRBV7-9 and TRBJ2-1; D is unresolved. Germline values: CDR1 SEHNR, CDR2 FQNEAQ (reference sequence). CDR3 length: 12 amino acids. V lost 1 base and J 10 bases, leaving 8 bases between the germline ends. In DNA, the CDR3 is TGTGCCAGCAGCTTAGGAGTCTTAGAGCAGTTCTTC. Translating gives CASSLGVLEQFF. Full variable domain (outside the CDR3, taken from reference TRBV7-9 and TRBJ2-1): DTGVSQNPRHKITKRGQNVTFRCDPISEHNRLYWYRQTLGQGPEFLTYFQNEAQLEKSRLLSDRFSAERPKGSFSTLEIQRTEQGDSAMYLCASSLGVLEQFFGPGTRLTVL.

This chain joins TRBV4-1 and TRBJ2-3; TRBD2 matches at 11 bases. Looked up from germline, CDR1 is MGHRA and CDR2 is YSYEKL. J gave up 5 bases and V 4 bases, and 14 bases lay outside the gene matches. This CDR3 has 18 amino acids. The CDR3, as DNA: TGCGCCAGCAGCCTCCGAACCCTAGCGGGGGGCTGGGGAGATACGCAGTATTTT. It translates to CASSLRTLAGGWGDTQYF.

The genes are TRBV7-9 and TRBJ2-1, with 7 bases aligning to TRBD1. Germline V gene sequence: CDR1 SEHNR, CDR2 FQNEAQ (reference sequence). The CDR3 spans 14 residues. Trimming cost V 3 bases and J 8 bases; bases outside gene matches: 7. The CDR3 DNA reads TGTGCCAGCAGCTTGGGACAGTCCGTCGATGAGCAGTTCTTC. Amino acid sequence: CASSLGQSVDEQFF.

V usage is TRBV3-1 (or the pseudogene TRBV3-2) and J usage is TRBJ1-1, with TRBD1 matching over 7 bases. J lost 1 base, V lost 1 base, and 6 bases had no gene match. CDR3 length equals 16 residues. CDR1 LGHDT and CDR2 YNNKEL come from the germline V gene (reference sequence). CDR3 region: CASSQGTGIGNTEAFF. CDR3 DNA sequence: TGTGCCAGCAGCCAAGGGACAGGAATAGGGAACACTGAAGCTTTCTTT.

The chain has TRBV7-9 and TRBJ1-5; D unresolved. Trimming removed 5 bases at V and 6 bases at J, with 11 bases between. Germline V gene lookup returns CDR1 SEHNR and CDR2 FQNEAQ (reference sequence). The CDR3 is made up of 13 amino acids. The CDR3 spells CASSPDSSQPQHF. CDR3 nucleotides: TGTGCCAGCAGCCCCGACTCAAGTCAGCCCCAGCATTTT.

This clone was observed a single time. The rearrangement uses TRBV29-1 and TRBJ1-3; D might be TRBD1 (6 bases). The germline CDR1 and CDR2 sequences are SQVTM and ANQGSEA. The V gene lost 3 bases and the J gene lost 2 bases, with 14 bases spanning the gap. The CDR3 totals 15 residues. As DNA, the CDR3 is TGCAGCGTTGATTCGCAGGGGAGTACTGGAAACACCATATATTTT. Translating gives CSVDSQGSTGNTIYF.

This clone was seen only once. The rearrangement joins TRBV19 to TRBJ1-1; D remains unclear. This CDR3 comprises 13 residues. V dropped 4 bases and J dropped 4 bases, with 10 bases sitting between them. From germline, CDR1 is LNHDA and CDR2 SQIVND (reference sequence). The chain's CDR3 is CASSKKWATEAFF. The CDR3 DNA sequence: TGTGCCAGTAGTAAGAAGTGGGCCACTGAAGCTTTCTTT.

The V gene is TRBV12-3 or TRBV12-4, the J gene TRBJ1-1; D is unclear. This CDR3 is built from 13 residues. With 7 bases removed from V and 4 bases from J, the gap between germline ends came to 13 bases. Written as DNA, the CDR3 is TGTGCCAGCACCCCGGGGTGGGGCACTGAAGCTTTCTTT. It yields the protein CASTPGWGTEAFF.

This sequence joins TRBV28 and TRBJ1-2; D call uncertain. The CDR3 covers 11 residues. Per the germline V gene, CDR1 is MDHEN and CDR2 is SYDVKM. V lost 4 bases to trimming and J lost 7 bases, with 7 bases between them. The CDR3 protein is CASSYRVGYTF. CDR3 in DNA: TGTGCCAGCAGTTATCGGGTTGGCTACACCTTC.

CDR3: CASSQSRQGGGEQYF. CDR3 nucleotides: TGCGCCAGCAGTCAATCCAGACAGGGTGGTGGCGAGCAGTACTTC. The rearrangement joins TRBV23-1 to TRBJ2-7, with 7 bases lining up with TRBD1. TRBV23-1 is identified as an open reading frame with a role that is uncertain. J was trimmed by 6 bases and V by 0 bases; bases with no gene match: 8. This CDR3 is 15 amino acids long.

V gene TRBV29-1 combines with J gene TRBJ2-1; 12 bases are a match to TRBD1. Germline V gives CDR1 SQVTM, CDR2 ANQGSEA. Trimming took 2 bases from V and 9 from J; bases not matched to a gene: 5. This CDR3 spans 14 amino acids. CDR3 region: CSVEQGQGAGEQFF. In nucleotides, the CDR3 is TGCAGCGTTGAACAGGGACAGGGGGCCGGTGAGCAGTTCTTC.

This clone was detected once. The chain has TRBV6-5 and TRBJ1-4, with 10 positions matching TRBD1. V gave up 2 bases and J gave up 8 bases; unmatched junction bases: 8. The CDR3 sequence is 16 residues long. The germline V gene encodes CDR1 MNHEY and CDR2 SVGAGI. The CDR3 DNA follows: TGTGCCAGCAGTTACCACGGACAGGGGGTTAGGGAAAAACTGTTTTTT. It is translated as CASSYHGQGVREKLFF.

V gene TRBV5-4 combines with J gene TRBJ2-5; D call uncertain. The CDR3 spans 12 residues. V lost 4 bases to trimming and J lost 5 bases, with 9 bases between them. The germline CDR1 and CDR2 sequences are SGHNT and YYREEE (reference sequence). The CDR3 loop is CASSAVGETQYF. The CDR3 DNA is TGTGCCAGCAGCGCGGTTGGGGAGACCCAGTACTTC.

This chain links TRBV4-1 with TRBJ1-5; 8 nucleotides line up with TRBD1. J lost 2 bases, V lost 0 bases, and 6 bases had no gene match. Germline CDR1 is MGHRA and CDR2 is YSYEKL. This CDR3 has 17 amino acids. CDR3 DNA: TGCGCCAGCAGCCAAGACAGACAGGGGATCGGCAATCAGCCCCAGCATTTT. This sequence encodes CASSQDRQGIGNQPQHF.